This TCR beta chain is from a study of identifying expanded T cells in peripheral blood. Whole-study results and caveats: Approximately 1.1 clones differed between technical replicates, versus roughly 16 and 20 over time.

Note on this clone: Its antigen is currently unknown.

The repertoire was sequenced with immunoSEQ multiplex PCR; TCRdb's copy has only in-frame clones and lacks some. There are more than 75,000 clones in the sample; almost 90% occur only once, and about 3.9% lies in the top ten. This receptor was identified in a person aged 18 to 70 in good health. Material for sequencing was blood.

CDR3 in DNA: TGTGCCAGTAGTATTGTCGGGCTCTTCGATGAGCAGTTCTTC. It specifies CASSIVGLFDEQFF. This rearrangement joins TRBV19 to TRBJ2-1; D gene uncertain. The CDR3 loop spans 14 amino acids. CDR1 and CDR2 (germline): LNHDA, SQIVND (reference sequence). The V end was cut by 3 bases, the J end by 8 bases, with 14 bases between.